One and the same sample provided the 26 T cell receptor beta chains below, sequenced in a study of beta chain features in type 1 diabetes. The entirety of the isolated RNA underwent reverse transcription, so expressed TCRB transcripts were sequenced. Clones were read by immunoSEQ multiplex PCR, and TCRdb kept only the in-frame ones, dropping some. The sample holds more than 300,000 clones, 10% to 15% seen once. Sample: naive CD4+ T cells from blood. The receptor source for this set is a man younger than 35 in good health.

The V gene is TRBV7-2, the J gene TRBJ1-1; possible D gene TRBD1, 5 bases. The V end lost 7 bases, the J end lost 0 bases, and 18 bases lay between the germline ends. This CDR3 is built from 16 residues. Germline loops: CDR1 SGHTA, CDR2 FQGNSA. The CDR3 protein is CASTNPWGGVNTEAFF. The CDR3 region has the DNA TGTGCCAGCACCAACCCCTGGGGGGGGGTGAACACTGAAGCTTTCTTT.

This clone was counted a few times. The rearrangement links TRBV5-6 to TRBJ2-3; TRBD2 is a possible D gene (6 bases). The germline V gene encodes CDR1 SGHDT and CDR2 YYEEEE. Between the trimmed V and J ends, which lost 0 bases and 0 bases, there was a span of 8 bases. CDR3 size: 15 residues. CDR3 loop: CASSLGSGSTDTQYF. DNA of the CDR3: TGTGCCAGCAGCTTGGGAAGCGGGAGCACAGATACGCAGTATTTT.

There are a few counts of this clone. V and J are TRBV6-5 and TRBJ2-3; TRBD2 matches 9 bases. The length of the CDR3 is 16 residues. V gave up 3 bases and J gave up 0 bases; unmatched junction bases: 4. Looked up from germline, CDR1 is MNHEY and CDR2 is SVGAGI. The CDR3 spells CASSYQLAGSTDTQYF. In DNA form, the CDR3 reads TGTGCCAGCAGTTATCAACTAGCGGGCAGCACAGATACGCAGTATTTT.

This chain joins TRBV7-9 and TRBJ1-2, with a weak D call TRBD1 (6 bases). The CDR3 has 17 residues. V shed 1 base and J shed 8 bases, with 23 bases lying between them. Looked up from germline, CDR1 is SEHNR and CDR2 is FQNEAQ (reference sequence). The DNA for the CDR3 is TGTGCCAGCAGCTTAGGACAGGACGACCGCCTTTTAGACGGCTACACCTTC. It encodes CASSLGQDDRLLDGYTF.

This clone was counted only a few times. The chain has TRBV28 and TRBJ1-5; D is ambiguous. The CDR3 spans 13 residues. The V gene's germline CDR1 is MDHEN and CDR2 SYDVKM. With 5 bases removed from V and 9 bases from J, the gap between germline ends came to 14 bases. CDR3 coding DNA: TGTGCCAGCAGTCCACAAGTACGGGGGCCCCAGCATTTT. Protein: CASSPQVRGPQHF.

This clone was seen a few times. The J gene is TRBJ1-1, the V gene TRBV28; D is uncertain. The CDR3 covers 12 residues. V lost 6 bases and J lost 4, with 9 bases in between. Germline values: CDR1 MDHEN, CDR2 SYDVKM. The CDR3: CASSIVSTEAFF. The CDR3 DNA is TGTGCCAGCAGCATTGTTTCCACTGAAGCTTTCTTT.

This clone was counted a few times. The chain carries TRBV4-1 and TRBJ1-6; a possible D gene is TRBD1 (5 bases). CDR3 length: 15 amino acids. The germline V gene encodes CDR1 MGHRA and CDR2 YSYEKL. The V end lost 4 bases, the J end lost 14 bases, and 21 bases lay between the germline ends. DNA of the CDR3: TGCGCCAGCAGCCCAGGAGGGGCAGATCCCCGGGCCCTCCACTTT. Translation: CASSPGGADPRALHF.

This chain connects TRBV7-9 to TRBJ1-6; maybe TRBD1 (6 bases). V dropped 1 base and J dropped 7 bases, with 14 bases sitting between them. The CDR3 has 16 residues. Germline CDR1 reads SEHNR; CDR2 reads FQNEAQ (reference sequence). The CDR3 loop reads CASSLVPGETNSPLHF. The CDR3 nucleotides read TGTGCCAGCAGCTTAGTACCAGGGGAAACCAATTCACCCCTCCACTTT.

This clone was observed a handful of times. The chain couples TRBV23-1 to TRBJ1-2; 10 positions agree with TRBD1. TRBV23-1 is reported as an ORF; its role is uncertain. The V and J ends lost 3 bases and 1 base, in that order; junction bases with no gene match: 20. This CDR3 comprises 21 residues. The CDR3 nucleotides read TGCGCCAGCAGTCATCCCCGGGACAGGGGTCTAGGGAGATCGAGTAACTATGGCTACACCTTC. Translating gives CASSHPRDRGLGRSSNYGYTF.

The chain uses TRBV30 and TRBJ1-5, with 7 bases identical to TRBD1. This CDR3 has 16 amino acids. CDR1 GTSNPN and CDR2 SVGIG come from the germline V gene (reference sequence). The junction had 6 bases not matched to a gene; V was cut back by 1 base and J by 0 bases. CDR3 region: CAWSDNRGNSNQPQHF. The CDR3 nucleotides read TGTGCCTGGAGTGACAACAGGGGAAATAGCAATCAGCCCCAGCATTTT.

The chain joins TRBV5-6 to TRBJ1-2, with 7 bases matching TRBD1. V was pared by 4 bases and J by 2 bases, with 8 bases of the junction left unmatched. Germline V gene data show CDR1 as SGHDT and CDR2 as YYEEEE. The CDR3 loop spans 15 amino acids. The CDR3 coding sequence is TGTGCCAGCAGCACGTTCGACAGGGACAACTATGGCTACACCTTC. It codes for CASSTFDRDNYGYTF.

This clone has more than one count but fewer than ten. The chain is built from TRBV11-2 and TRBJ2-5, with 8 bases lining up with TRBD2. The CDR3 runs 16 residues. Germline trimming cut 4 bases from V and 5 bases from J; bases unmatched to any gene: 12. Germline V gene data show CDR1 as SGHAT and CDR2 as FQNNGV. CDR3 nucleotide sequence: TGTGCCAGCAGCTATATCCCGGGAGGGGGTGGCGAGACCCAGTACTTC. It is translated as CASSYIPGGGGETQYF. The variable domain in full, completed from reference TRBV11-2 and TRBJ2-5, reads EAGVAQSPRYKIIEKRQSVAFWCNPISGHATLYWYQQILGQGPKLLIQFQNNGVVDDSQLPKDRFSAERLKGVDSTLKIQPAKLEDSAVYLCASSYIPGGGGETQYFGPGTRLLVL.

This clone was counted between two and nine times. This CDR3 is CASSLFGQASYEQYF. In nucleotides, the CDR3 is TGTGCCAGCAGTTTATTTGGGCAGGCATCCTACGAGCAGTACTTC. This chain links TRBV28 with TRBJ2-7, with no clear D. Trimming shortened V by 1 base and J by 1 base, and 11 bases separated the two germline ends. Per the germline V gene, CDR1 is MDHEN and CDR2 is SYDVKM. The CDR3 extends over 15 amino acids.

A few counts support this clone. The CDR3, as DNA: TGTGCCAGCAGCCCGGGTAGTTGGACAAACCCAGTCCAAGAGACCCAGTACTTC. Its translation: CASSPGSWTNPVQETQYF. The V gene is TRBV11-2, the J gene TRBJ2-5, with TRBD1 as a possible D gene (5 bases). This CDR3 comprises 18 residues. The V gene's germline CDR1 is SGHAT and CDR2 FQNNGV. Trimming removed 5 bases from V and 1 base from J, with 23 bases in between.

Written as DNA, the CDR3 is TGTGCCAGCAGTTACTCCTCTTTCTCCTACAATGAGCAGTTCTTC. The encoded protein is CASSYSSFSYNEQFF. The gene calls are TRBV6-5 and TRBJ2-1; D is unresolved. This CDR3 spans 15 amino acids. Germline V gene lookup returns CDR1 MNHEY and CDR2 SVGAGI. The V gene lost 0 bases and the J gene lost 0 bases, with 6 bases spanning the gap.

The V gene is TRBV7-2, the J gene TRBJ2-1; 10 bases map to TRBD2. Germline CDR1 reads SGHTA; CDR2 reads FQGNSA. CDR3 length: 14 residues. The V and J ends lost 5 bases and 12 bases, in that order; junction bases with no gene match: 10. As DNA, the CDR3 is TGTGCCAGCAGCCCAGAGCGGGAGGGCCCCCGGCAGTTCTTC. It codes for CASSPEREGPRQFF.

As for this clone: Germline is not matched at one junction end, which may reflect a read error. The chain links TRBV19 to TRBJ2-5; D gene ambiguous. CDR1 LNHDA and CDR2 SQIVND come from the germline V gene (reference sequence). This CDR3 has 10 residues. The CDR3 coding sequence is TGTGCCAGTGGCGCACTAAACCCGAACTTC. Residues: CASGALNPNF.

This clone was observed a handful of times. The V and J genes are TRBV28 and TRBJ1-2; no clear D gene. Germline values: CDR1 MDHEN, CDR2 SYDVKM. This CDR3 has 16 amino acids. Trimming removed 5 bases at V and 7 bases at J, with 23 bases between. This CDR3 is CASSPRTGYVDSGYTF. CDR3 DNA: TGTGCCAGCAGTCCCCGCACCGGGTATGTGGATTCTGGCTACACCTTC.

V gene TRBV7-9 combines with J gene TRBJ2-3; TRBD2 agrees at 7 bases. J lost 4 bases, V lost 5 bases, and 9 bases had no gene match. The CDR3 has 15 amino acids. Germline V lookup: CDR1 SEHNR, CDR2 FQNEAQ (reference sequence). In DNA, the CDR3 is TGTGCCAGCAGCCTAACGGGCGGGAGTTCAGATACGCAGTATTTT. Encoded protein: CASSLTGGSSDTQYF.

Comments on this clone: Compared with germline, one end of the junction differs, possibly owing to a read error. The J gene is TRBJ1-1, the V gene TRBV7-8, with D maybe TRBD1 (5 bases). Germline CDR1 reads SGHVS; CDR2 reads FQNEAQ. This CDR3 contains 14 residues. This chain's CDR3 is CASSFTGGNAEAFF. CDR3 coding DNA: TGTGCCAGCAGCTTCACCGGGGGGAACGCTGAAGCTTTCTTT.

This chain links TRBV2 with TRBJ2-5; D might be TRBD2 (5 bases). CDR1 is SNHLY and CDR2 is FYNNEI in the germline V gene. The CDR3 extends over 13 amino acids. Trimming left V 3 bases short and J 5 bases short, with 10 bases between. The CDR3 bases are TGTGCCAGCAGTGAGTTACGGAGGGAGACCCAGTACTTC. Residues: CASSELRRETQYF.

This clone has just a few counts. CDR3 bases: TGTGCCAGCAGCAGACGGACAGCGGACTATGGCTACACCTTC. Its translation is CASSRRTADYGYTF. The V and J genes are TRBV9 and TRBJ1-2, with D perhaps TRBD1 (6 bases). V was trimmed by 4 bases and J by 3 bases, leaving 13 bases between them. The CDR3 is 14 residues long. Germline CDR1 reads SGDLS; CDR2 reads YYNGEE.

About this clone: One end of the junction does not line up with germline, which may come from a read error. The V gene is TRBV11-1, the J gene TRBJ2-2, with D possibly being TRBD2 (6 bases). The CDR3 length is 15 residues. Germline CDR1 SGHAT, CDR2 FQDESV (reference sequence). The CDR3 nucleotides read TGTGCCAGCAGCTCATGGGCGGGGAACACCGGGGAGCTGGTTTTT. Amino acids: CASSSWAGNTGELVF.

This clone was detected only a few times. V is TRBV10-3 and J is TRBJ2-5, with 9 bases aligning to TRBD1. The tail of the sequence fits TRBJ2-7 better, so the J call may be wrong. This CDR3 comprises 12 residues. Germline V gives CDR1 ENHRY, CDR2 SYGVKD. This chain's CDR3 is CATRDRAYEQYF. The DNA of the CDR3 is TGTGCCACTAGGGACAGGGCCTACGAGCAGTACTTC.

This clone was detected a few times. CDR3 DNA: TGTGCCAGCAGCGTAGTAGCCACCTACACAGATACGCAGTATTTT. Its translation is CASSVVATYTDTQYF. This chain joins TRBV9 and TRBJ2-3; no clear D. Looked up from germline, CDR1 is SGDLS and CDR2 is YYNGEE. The CDR3 runs to 15 residues. Trimming stripped 0 bases from V and 2 bases from J, with 10 bases between.

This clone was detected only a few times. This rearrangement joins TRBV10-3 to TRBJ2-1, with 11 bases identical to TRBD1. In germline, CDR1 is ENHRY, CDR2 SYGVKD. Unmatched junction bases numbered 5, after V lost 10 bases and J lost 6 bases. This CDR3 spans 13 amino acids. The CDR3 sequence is CATGQGALNEQFF. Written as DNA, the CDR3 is TGTGCCACTGGACAGGGGGCTCTCAATGAGCAGTTCTTC.